The 7 T cell receptor beta chains presented below share a single source sample, sequenced in a study of response to subunit inactivated influenza vaccine. MiXCR was run by TCRdb on the RT-PCR reads, yielding one entry per CDR3 protein. The sample holds about 700,000 distinct CDR3 sequences, 12% to 15% seen once. Sequencing used PBMCs from blood, obtained 14 to 15 days before vaccination. These receptors originate from a man in his fifties or sixties who received an inactivated influenza vaccine.

The table lists this clonotype with a few counts. The V call is TRBV9, the J call TRBJ1-6; D is undetermined. CDR1 is SGDLS, CDR2 YYNGEE, per germline. CDR3 length: 13 amino acids. The V and J ends lost 1 base and 7 bases respectively, with 6 bases between them. CDR3: CASSVKENSPLHF. The DNA of the CDR3 is TGTGCCAGCAGCGTAAAGGAGAATTCACCCCTCCACTTT.

The V call is TRBV12-3 or TRBV12-4, the J call TRBJ1-1, with D uncertain. V gave up 4 bases and J gave up 0 bases, with 9 bases separating them. This CDR3 spans 14 amino acids. This CDR3 is CASSWTEMNTEAFF. The CDR3, as DNA: TGTGCCAGCAGTTGGACGGAAATGAACACTGAAGCTTTCTTT.

This sequence joins TRBV20-1 and TRBJ2-1; 8 bases fit TRBD1. Looked up from germline, CDR1 is DFQATT and CDR2 is SNEGSKA (reference sequence). This CDR3 has 12 residues. The V segment lost 7 bases and the J segment 5 bases; nucleotides outside the gene matches: 4. Here the CDR3 reads CSGSRGHNEQFF. Written as DNA, the CDR3 is TGCAGTGGGAGCAGGGGGCACAATGAGCAGTTCTTC.

This clonotype was counted a few times. The chain combines TRBV3-1 with TRBJ2-7; a weak D match, TRBD1 (5 bases). Trimming removed 1 base from V and 6 bases from J, with 16 bases in between. This CDR3 has 15 amino acids. CDR1 is LGHDT and CDR2 is YNNKEL in the germline V gene (reference sequence). Here the CDR3 reads CASSQGQGGNSEQYF. The CDR3 DNA sequence: TGTGCCAGCAGCCAAGGCCAGGGTGGTAACTCCGAGCAGTACTTC.

This clonotype has more than one count but fewer than ten. This rearrangement joins TRBV7-2 to TRBJ2-3, with 9 bases fitting TRBD2. Trimming cost V 6 bases and J 7 bases; bases outside gene matches: 5. Germline-derived CDR1 and CDR2 are SGHTA and FQGNSA. The CDR3 has 13 amino acids. The CDR3 region is CASRGAGGYTQYF. The CDR3 DNA reads TGTGCCAGCAGGGGAGCGGGGGGTTATACGCAGTATTTT.

This clonotype showed up many times. The rearrangement uses TRBV20-1 and TRBJ2-1; TRBD2 matches at 9 bases. The CDR3 is made up of 14 amino acids. J lost 5 bases, V lost 7 bases, and 9 bases had no gene match. The germline V gene encodes CDR1 DFQATT and CDR2 SNEGSKA (reference sequence). DNA of the CDR3: TGCAGTGTGCCGGGACTAGCAACGGACAATGAGCAGTTCTTC. Protein product: CSVPGLATDNEQFF.

The sample holds many counts of this clonotype. V usage is TRBV12-3 or TRBV12-4 and J usage is TRBJ2-3; D is perhaps TRBD1 (6 bases). This CDR3 spans 15 amino acids. V lost 1 base and J 2 bases, leaving 10 bases between the germline ends. CDR3 amino acids: CASSLGQGNTDTQYF. DNA for the CDR3: TGTGCCAGCAGTTTAGGGCAGGGGAACACAGATACGCAGTATTTT.